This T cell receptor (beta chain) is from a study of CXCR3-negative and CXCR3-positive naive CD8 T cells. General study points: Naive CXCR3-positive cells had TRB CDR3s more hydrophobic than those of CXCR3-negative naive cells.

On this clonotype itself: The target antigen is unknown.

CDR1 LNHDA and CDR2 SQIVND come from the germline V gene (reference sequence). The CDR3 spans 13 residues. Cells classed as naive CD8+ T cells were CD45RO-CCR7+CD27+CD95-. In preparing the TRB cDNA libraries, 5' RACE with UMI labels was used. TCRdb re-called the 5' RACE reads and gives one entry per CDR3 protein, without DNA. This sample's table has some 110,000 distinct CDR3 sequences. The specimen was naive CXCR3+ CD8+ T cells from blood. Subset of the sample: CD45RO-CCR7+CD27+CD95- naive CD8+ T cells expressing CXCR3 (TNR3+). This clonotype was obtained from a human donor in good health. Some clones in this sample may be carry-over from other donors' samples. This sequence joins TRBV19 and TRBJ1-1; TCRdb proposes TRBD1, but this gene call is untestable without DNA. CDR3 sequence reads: CASRDRLNTEAFF.